This T cell receptor beta chain was found in a study of cytomegalovirus exposure and HLA in healthy donors. The V segment lost 3 bases and the J segment 15 bases; nucleotides outside the gene matches: 4. The CDR3 contains 11 residues. Germline V gives CDR1 SNHLY, CDR2 FYNNEI. Overall study findings and caveats: What a later analysis showed was that several of the most significant clusters appeared linked to common viral pathogens.

To note about this clone: What it binds is unknown.

Primers for the PCR totalled 60 Vbeta and 13 Jbeta. Method: immunoSEQ multiplex PCR; TCRdb's copy keeps in-frame clones and lacks some. The sample lists some 150,000 clones; roughly 84% were seen once. This receptor was taken from a male donor in good health and CMV-seronegative. The sequenced material came from PBMCs. This chain joins TRBV2 and TRBJ2-1; 8 bases match TRBD1. The chain's CDR3 is CASSEGQVSFF. In DNA, the CDR3 is TGTGCCAGCAGTGAGGGACAGGTTTCGTTCTTC.